The TCR beta chain described here comes from a study of post-analysis software for immune sequencing data. On the study more broadly: Both relapsing-remitting and secondary progressive multiple sclerosis featured among the disease courses, as did progressive-relapsing multiple sclerosis.

Libraries were made from TCR beta cDNA, and they carried unique molecular identifiers. Once about 0.85 to 11 million T cells were used, roughly 0.5 million cDNA molecules resulted. One entry per CDR3 protein, called by TCRdb with MiXCR from the PCR reads. Of hundreds of thousands of distinct CDR3 sequences in the sample, around 60% were seen once. Comment on this clonotype: Its antigen is not identified.

Study results and limitations: By F measure, strong co-clustering occurred among samples prepared in the same batch. The normalized Chao1 diversity of multiple sclerosis patients was significantly lower than that of controls.

Sequenced: blood. This TCR came from a girl aged 2-9 years with multiple sclerosis.

CDR3 sequence: CASSIDQISGNQPQHF. The CDR3 bases are TGTGCCAGTAGTATAGACCAGATCTCGGGGAATCAGCCCCAGCATTTT. The V gene is TRBV19, the J gene TRBJ1-5, with unresolved D. The CDR3 has 16 amino acids. The ends were cut back, 0 bases at V and 4 bases at J, with 13 bases in the middle. Germline V gene data show CDR1 as LNHDA and CDR2 as SQIVND (reference sequence).